The 15 T cell receptor beta chains below all came from one sample that was sequenced in a study of shared clonotypes between healthy human individuals (dated by TCRdb to 2020 to 2022). CD8 naive samples consisted of CD45RO-negative cells that were positively selected for CCR7, yielding a CD45RA+CCR7+ population without TemRA cells. Libraries were constructed by the immunoSEQ multiplex PCR assay. TCRdb carries this immuneACCESS record with in-frame sequences only. Its versions omit some clonotypes, under half of them owing to an unresolved V gene in the studies checked, with the rest unexplained. In this sample the table shows millions of clones, about 92% of which occur a single time. The leading ten clones occupy more than 1.5% of the sample. Material for sequencing was naive CD8+ T cells from PBMCs. What this sample's cell subset or site label stands for: CD45RA+CCR7+. The receptors come from a man aged 18 to 29 in good health. Some clones in this sample may be carry-over from other donors' samples.

This clone is a singleton in its sample. The chain has TRBV19 and TRBJ2-5, with TRBD1 as a possible D gene (6 bases). This CDR3 is built from 15 residues. Looked up from germline, CDR1 is LNHDA and CDR2 is SQIVND (reference sequence). Trimming took 3 bases from V and 2 from J, leaving 13 bases between them. In nucleotides, the CDR3 is TGTGCCAGTAGTATGAGGACAGTCCCACAAGAGACCCAGTACTTC. Translation: CASSMRTVPQETQYF.

The gene calls are TRBV4-1 and TRBJ2-5; D gene unclear. The V end was cut by 1 base, the J end by 5 bases, with 11 bases between. The CDR3 is made up of 14 amino acids. Germline CDR1 is MGHRA and CDR2 is YSYEKL. The CDR3 nucleotides are TGCGCCAGCAGCCAAGGGACCGTGGGGGAGACCCAGTACTTC. Translation: CASSQGTVGETQYF.

This sequence joins TRBV12-5 and TRBJ1-1; D is possibly TRBD1 (6 bases). The CDR3 runs to 19 residues. Trimming removed 7 bases from V and 1 base from J, with 28 bases in between. Germline V gene data show CDR1 as LGHNT and CDR2 as FRNRAP. CDR3 loop: CASVLSPLTGMGGNTEAFF. CDR3 nucleotides: TGTGCTAGTGTTCTTTCACCCTTGACAGGTATGGGGGGGAACACTGAAGCTTTCTTT. Supplemented by reference TRBV12-5 and TRBJ1-1, the full variable domain reads DARVTQTPRHKVTEMGQEVTMRCQPILGHNTVFWYRQTMMQGLELLAYFRNRAPLDDSGMPKDRFSAEMPDATLATLKIQPSEPRDSAVYFCASVLSPLTGMGGNTEAFFGQGTRLTVV.

The table lists this clone with a count of one. CDR3 nucleotide sequence: TGCGCCAGCAGCTTGGTGGCGGGGCTCGCCGGCGATGAGCAGTTCTTC. Protein product: CASSLVAGLAGDEQFF. The V call is TRBV5-1, the J call TRBJ2-1; TRBD2 is a possible D gene (6 bases). V lost 0 bases and J 8 bases, leaving 18 bases between the germline ends. CDR3 length: 16 amino acids. CDR1 is SGHRS and CDR2 is YFSETQ in the germline V gene.

The table lists this clone with a count of one. The CDR3 DNA sequence: TGTGCCATCAGTGTAATAGGACTAGCGGGAGCGGTTGAGCAGTTCTTC. Protein product: CAISVIGLAGAVEQFF. V usage is TRBV10-3 and J usage is TRBJ2-1; 13 bases agree with TRBD2. With 4 bases clipped from V and 9 bases from J, the junction kept 9 bases outside the gene matches. The CDR3 spans 16 residues. Germline-derived CDR1 and CDR2 are ENHRY and SYGVKD.

This clone was recorded only once. This sequence joins TRBV28 and TRBJ2-3; D uncertain. The germline V gene has CDR1 MDHEN and CDR2 SYDVKM. Trimming removed 3 bases from V and 5 bases from J, with 6 bases in between. This CDR3 spans 12 amino acids. CDR3 loop: CASSFLLDTQYF. In DNA form, the CDR3 reads TGTGCCAGCAGTTTTCTCTTAGATACGCAGTATTTT. Full variable domain (missing parts from reference TRBV28 and TRBJ2-3): DVKVTQSSRYLVKRTGEKVFLECVQDMDHENMFWYRQDPGLGLRLIYFSYDVKMKEKGDIPEGYSVSREKKERFSLILESASTNQTSMYLCASSFLLDTQYFGPGTRLTVL.

The chain is built from TRBV11-2 and TRBJ2-2, with no clear D. The germline V and J ends were trimmed by 0 bases and 4 bases, with 15 bases remaining between them. There are 17 residues in the CDR3. Germline values: CDR1 SGHAT, CDR2 FQNNGV. The CDR3 nucleotides read TGTGCCAGCAGCTTAGATCCCCAGAGGATTCGCACCGGGGAGCTGTTTTTT. The encoded protein is CASSLDPQRIRTGELFF.

With respect to this clone: This CDR3 is also generated by other DNA sequences in the sample. The J gene is TRBJ2-7, the V gene TRBV28; tentatively, D is TRBD1 or TRBD2 (6 bases each). CDR3 length equals 14 residues. V lost 5 bases to trimming and J lost 4 bases, with 15 bases between them. Germline CDR1 and CDR2: MDHEN and SYDVKM. The CDR3: CASSPRGGGYEQYF. The CDR3 nucleotides are TGTGCCAGCAGTCCCCGCGGAGGGGGGTACGAGCAGTACTTC.

The chain joins TRBV15 to TRBJ1-5; 10 nucleotides agree with TRBD1. Trimming cost V 4 bases and J 4 bases; bases outside gene matches: 10. Germline V gives CDR1 LNHNV, CDR2 YYDKDF (reference sequence). This CDR3 is built from 17 residues. The CDR3 reads CATSTYGQGVRNQPQHF. The CDR3, as DNA: TGTGCCACCAGCACCTATGGACAGGGGGTGAGAAATCAGCCCCAGCATTTT.

The V and J genes are TRBV27 and TRBJ2-3; tentatively, D is TRBD1 (5 bases). CDR3 length: 16 amino acids. The germline gives CDR1 MNHEY, CDR2 SMNVEV (reference sequence). Trimming left V 1 base short and J 4 bases short, with 15 bases between. CDR3 DNA sequence: TGTGCCAGCAGTTTATGGGGCCGTACCCGGGCAGATACGCAGTATTTT. Protein product: CASSLWGRTRADTQYF.

This clone was observed a single time. The CDR3 reads CASSTGGRGTEAFF. CDR3 in DNA: TGTGCCAGTAGTACCGGGGGGCGGGGAACTGAAGCTTTCTTT. J is TRBJ1-1 and V is TRBV19; perhaps TRBD1 as D (6 bases). The CDR3 totals 14 residues. CDR1 and CDR2 from the germline V gene are LNHDA and SQIVND (reference sequence). V was shortened by 4 bases and J by 5 bases, with 14 bases between the two germline ends.

J is TRBJ2-3 and V is TRBV6-4; D possibly corresponds to TRBD1 (5 bases). V lost 2 bases to trimming and J lost 2 bases, with 17 bases between them. From germline, CDR1 is MRHNA and CDR2 SNTAGT. The CDR3 runs to 17 residues. The CDR3 DNA is TGTGCCAGCAGTGACCCCCATCGAGACAGCTACACAGATACGCAGTATTTT. It encodes CASSDPHRDSYTDTQYF.

The V call is TRBV7-2, the J call TRBJ1-1; maybe TRBD1 (6 bases). The CDR3 is 15 amino acids. In germline, CDR1 is SGHTA, CDR2 FQGNSA. The ends were cut back, 5 bases at V and 0 bases at J, with 13 bases in the middle. The CDR3 sequence is CASSHGQNMNTEAFF. As DNA, the CDR3 is TGTGCCAGCAGCCACGGACAGAATATGAACACTGAAGCTTTCTTT.

In DNA form, the CDR3 reads TGTGCCAGCAGCAAAGAAGGGTCAGGCCGGTTCTCCCCCTTCTTC. Encoded protein: CASSKEGSGRFSPFF. V usage is TRBV21-1 and J usage is TRBJ2-1. TRBV21-1 is a listed pseudogene. The CDR3 totals 15 residues.

The chain has TRBV6-6 and TRBJ1-1, with unresolved D. Germline CDR1 MNHNY, CDR2 SVGAGI (reference sequence). Trimming shortened V by 2 bases and J by 3 bases, and 13 bases separated the two germline ends. This CDR3 comprises 15 residues. The CDR3 here is CASSYGGRSDTEAFF. DNA for the CDR3: TGTGCCAGCAGTTACGGTGGCAGGAGCGACACTGAAGCTTTCTTT.